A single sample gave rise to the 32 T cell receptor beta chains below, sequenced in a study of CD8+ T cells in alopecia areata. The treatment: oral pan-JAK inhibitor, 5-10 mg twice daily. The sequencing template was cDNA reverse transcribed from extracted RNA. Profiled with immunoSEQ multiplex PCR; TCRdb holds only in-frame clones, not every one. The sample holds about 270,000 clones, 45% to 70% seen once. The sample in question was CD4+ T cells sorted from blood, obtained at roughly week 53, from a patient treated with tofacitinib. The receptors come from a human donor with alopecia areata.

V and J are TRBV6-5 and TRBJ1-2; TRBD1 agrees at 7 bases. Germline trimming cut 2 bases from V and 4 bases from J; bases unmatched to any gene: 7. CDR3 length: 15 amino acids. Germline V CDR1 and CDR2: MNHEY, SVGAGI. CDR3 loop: CASSYTQGQPYGYTF. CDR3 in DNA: TGTGCCAGCAGTTACACCCAGGGACAGCCCTATGGCTACACCTTC.

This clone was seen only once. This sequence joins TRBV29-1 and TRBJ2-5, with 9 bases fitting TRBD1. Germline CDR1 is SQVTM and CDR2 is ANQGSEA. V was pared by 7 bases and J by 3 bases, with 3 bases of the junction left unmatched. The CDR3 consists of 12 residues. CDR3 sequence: CSGWTGEETQYF. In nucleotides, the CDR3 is TGCAGCGGATGGACAGGGGAAGAGACCCAGTACTTC.

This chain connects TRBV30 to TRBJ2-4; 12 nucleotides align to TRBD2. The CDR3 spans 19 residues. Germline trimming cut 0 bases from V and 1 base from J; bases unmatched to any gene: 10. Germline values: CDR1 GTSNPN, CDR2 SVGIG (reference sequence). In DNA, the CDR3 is TGTGCCTGGAGTGTGTTGGCTAGCGGGGGGGCCGGGGCCAAAAACATTCAGTACTTC. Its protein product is CAWSVLASGGAGAKNIQYF.

The CDR3 here is CSGASTDTQYF. The CDR3 region has the DNA TGCAGCGGAGCAAGCACAGATACGCAGTATTTT. This chain connects TRBV29-1 to TRBJ2-3; D is undetermined. V was cut by 7 bases and J by 0 bases, with 5 bases left in between. Per germline, CDR1 SQVTM and CDR2 ANQGSEA. This CDR3 region has 11 residues.

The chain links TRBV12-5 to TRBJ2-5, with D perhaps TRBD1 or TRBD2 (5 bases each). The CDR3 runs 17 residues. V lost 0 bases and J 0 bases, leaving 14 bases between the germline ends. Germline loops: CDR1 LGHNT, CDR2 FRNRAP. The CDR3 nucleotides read TGTGCTAGTGGTTTGGTACTGGGGGAGACGTACCAAGAGACCCAGTACTTC. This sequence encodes CASGLVLGETYQETQYF.

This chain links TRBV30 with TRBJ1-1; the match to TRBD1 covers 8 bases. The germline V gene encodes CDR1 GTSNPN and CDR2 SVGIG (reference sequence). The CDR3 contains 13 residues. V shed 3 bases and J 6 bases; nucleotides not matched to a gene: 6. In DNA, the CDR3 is TGTGCCTGGAGGCCGACAGGGGCCGCTGAAGCTTTCTTT. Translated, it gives CAWRPTGAAEAFF.

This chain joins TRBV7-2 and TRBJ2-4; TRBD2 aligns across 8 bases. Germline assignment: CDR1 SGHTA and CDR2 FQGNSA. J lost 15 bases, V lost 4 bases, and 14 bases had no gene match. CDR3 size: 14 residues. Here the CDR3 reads CASSSGGSRERWYF. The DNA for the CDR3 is TGTGCCAGCAGCTCGGGAGGGTCCAGGGAGCGGTGGTACTTC.

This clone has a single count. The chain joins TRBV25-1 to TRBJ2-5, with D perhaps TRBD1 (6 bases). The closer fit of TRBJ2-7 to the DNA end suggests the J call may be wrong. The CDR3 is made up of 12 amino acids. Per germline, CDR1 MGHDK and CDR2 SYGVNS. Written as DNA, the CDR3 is TGTGCCTGTGCAGGGGACGGGTACGAGCAGTACTTC. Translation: CACAGDGYEQYF.

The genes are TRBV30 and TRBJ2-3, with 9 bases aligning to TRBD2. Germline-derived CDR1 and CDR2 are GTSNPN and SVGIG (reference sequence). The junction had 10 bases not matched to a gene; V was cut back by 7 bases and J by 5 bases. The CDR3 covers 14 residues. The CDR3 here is CALRGLAVLDTQYF. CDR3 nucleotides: TGTGCCTTGAGGGGACTAGCTGTCCTAGATACGCAGTATTTT.

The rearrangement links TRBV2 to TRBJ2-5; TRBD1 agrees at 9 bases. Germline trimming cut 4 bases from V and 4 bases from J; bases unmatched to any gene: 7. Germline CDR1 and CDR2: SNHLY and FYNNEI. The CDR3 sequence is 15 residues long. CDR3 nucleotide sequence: TGTGCCAGCAGTGGAGGGACAGGGTCTCGAGAGACCCAGTACTTC. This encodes CASSGGTGSRETQYF.

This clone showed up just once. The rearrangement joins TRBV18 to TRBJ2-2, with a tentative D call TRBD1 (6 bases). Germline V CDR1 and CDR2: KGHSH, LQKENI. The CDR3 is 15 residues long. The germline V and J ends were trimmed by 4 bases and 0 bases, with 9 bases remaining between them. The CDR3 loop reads CASSRGQPNTGELFF. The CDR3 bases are TGTGCCAGCTCACGCGGACAGCCGAACACCGGGGAGCTGTTTTTT.

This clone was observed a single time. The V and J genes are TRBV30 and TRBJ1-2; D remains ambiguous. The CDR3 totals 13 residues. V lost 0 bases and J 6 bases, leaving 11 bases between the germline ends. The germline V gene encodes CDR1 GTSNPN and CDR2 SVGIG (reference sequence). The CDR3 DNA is TGTGCCTGGAGTGTAGACAAGGCCCATGGCTACACCTTC. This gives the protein CAWSVDKAHGYTF.

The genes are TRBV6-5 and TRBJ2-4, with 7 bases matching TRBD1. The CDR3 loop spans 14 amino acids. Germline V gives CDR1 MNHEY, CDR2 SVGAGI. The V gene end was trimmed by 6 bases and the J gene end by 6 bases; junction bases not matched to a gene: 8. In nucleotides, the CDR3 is TGTGCCAGCAGCAACAGGGGAGCAGGAAACATTCAGTACTTC. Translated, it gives CASSNRGAGNIQYF.

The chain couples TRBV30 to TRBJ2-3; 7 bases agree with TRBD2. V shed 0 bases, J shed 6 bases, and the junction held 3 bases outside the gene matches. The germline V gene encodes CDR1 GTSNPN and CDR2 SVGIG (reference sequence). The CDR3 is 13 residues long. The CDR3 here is CAWSVRGGDTQYF. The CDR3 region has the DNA TGTGCCTGGAGTGTACGGGGAGGGGATACGCAGTATTTT.

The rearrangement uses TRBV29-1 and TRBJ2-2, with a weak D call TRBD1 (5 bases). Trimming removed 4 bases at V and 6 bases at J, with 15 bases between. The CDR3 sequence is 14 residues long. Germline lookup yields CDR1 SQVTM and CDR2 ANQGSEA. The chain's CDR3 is CSVGQGITAGELFF. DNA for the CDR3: TGCAGCGTTGGGCAGGGAATAACTGCCGGGGAGCTGTTTTTT.

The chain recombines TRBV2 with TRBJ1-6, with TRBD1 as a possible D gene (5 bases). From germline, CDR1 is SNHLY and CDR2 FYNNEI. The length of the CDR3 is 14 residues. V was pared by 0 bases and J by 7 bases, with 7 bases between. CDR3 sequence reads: CASSEAWGNSPLHF. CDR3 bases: TGTGCCAGCAGTGAAGCCTGGGGGAATTCACCCCTCCACTTT.

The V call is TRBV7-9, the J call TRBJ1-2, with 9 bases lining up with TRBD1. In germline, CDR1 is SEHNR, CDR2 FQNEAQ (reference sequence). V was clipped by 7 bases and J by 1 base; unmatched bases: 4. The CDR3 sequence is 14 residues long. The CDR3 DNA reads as TGTGCCAGCACCAGGACAGGGGATAACTATGGCTACACCTTC. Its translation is CASTRTGDNYGYTF.

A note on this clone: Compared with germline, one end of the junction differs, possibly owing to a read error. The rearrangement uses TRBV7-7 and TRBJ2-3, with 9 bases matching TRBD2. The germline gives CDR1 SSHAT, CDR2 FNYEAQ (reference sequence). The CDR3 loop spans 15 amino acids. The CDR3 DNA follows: TGTGCTAGCAGCCGGGGGGGACTAGCAACAGATACGCAGTATTTT. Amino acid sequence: CASSRGGLATDTQYF.

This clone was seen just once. Here the CDR3 reads CASSADRQETQYF. The CDR3 nucleotides are TGTGCCAGCAGTGCTGACAGGCAAGAGACCCAGTACTTC. The gene calls are TRBV2 and TRBJ2-5, with D possibly TRBD1 on 6 matching bases. V lost 4 bases and J 2 bases, leaving 8 bases between the germline ends. The germline CDR1 and CDR2 sequences are SNHLY and FYNNEI. This CDR3 has 13 amino acids.

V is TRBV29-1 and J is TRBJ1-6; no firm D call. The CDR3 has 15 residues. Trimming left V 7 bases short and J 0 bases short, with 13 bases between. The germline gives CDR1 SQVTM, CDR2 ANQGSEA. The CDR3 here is CSAKEGSSYNSPLHF. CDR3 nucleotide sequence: TGCAGCGCAAAGGAAGGAAGCTCCTATAATTCACCCCTCCACTTT.

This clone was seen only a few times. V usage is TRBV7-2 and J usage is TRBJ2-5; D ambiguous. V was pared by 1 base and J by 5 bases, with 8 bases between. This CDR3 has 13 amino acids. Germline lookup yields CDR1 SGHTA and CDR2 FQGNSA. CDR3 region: CASSLDPVETQYF. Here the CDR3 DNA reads TGTGCCAGCAGCTTAGACCCTGTGGAGACCCAGTACTTC. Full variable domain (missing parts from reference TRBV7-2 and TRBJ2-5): GAGVSQSPSNKVTEKGKDVELRCDPISGHTALYWYRQSLGQGLEFLIYFQGNSAPDKSGLPSDRFSAERTGGSVSTLTIQRTQQEDSAVYLCASSLDPVETQYFGPGTRLLVL.

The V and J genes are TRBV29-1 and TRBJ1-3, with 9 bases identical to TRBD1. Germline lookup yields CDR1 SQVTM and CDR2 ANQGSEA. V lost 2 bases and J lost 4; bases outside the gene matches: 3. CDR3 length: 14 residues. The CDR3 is CSVERGQGGNTIYF. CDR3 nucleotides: TGCAGCGTTGAAAGGGGACAGGGCGGAAACACCATATATTTT.

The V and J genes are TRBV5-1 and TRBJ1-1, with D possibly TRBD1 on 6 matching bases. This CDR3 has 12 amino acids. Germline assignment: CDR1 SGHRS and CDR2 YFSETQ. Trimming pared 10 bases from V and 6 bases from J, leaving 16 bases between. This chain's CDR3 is CASWEGGAEAFF. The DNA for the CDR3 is TGCGCCTCCTGGGAGGGGGGCGCTGAAGCTTTCTTT.

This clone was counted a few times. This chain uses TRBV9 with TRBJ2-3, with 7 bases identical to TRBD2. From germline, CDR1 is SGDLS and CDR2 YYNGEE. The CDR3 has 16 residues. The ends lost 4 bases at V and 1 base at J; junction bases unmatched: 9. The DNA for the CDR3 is TGTGCCAGCAGCACGGGGGGTCAGCCTGGCACAGATACGCAGTATTTT. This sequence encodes CASSTGGQPGTDTQYF.

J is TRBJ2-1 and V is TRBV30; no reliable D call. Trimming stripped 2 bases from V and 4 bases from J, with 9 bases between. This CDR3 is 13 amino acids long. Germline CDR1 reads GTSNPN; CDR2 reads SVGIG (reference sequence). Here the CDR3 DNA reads TGTGCCTGGAGTATTACAGCATACAATGAGCAGTTCTTC. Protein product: CAWSITAYNEQFF.

The CDR3 is CASSVTSGTEETQYF. For the CDR3, the DNA is TGTGCCAGCAGCGTGACTAGCGGGACCGAAGAGACCCAGTACTTC. J is TRBJ2-5 and V is TRBV9; 11 positions match TRBD2. This CDR3 has 15 amino acids. The ends lost 2 bases at V and 3 bases at J; junction bases unmatched: 3. Per the germline V gene, CDR1 is SGDLS and CDR2 is YYNGEE. The full variable domain, its missing parts supplied by reference TRBV9 and TRBJ2-5, is DSGVTQTPKHLITATGQRVTLRCSPRSGDLSVYWYQQSLDQGLQFLIQYYNGEERAKGNILERFSAQQFPDLHSELNLSSLELGDSALYFCASSVTSGTEETQYFGPGTRLLVL.

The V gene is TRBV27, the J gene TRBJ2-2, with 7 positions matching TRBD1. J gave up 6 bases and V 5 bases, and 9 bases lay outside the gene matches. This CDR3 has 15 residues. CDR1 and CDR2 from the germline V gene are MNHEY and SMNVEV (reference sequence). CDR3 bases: TGTGCCAGCAGTCCAGCTAACAGGGGCCCCGGGGAGCTGTTTTTT. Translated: CASSPANRGPGELFF.

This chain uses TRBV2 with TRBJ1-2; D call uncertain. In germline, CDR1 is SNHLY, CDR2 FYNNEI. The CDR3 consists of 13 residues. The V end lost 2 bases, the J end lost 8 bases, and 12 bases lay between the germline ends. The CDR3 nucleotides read TGTGCCAGCAGTGAAACGCCAGGAAGGGGCTACACCTTC. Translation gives CASSETPGRGYTF.

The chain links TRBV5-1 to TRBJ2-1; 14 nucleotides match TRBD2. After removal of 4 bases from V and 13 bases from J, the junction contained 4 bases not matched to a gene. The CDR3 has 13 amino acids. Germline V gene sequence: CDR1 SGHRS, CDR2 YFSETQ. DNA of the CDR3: TGCGCCAGCAGCCCGACTAGCGGGGGGGCTCAGTTCTTC. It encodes CASSPTSGGAQFF.

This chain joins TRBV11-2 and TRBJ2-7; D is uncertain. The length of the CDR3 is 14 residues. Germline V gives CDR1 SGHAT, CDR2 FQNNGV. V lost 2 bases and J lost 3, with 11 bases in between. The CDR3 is CASSLRNPGYEQYF. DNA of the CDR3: TGTGCCAGCAGCTTACGGAATCCGGGCTACGAGCAGTACTTC.

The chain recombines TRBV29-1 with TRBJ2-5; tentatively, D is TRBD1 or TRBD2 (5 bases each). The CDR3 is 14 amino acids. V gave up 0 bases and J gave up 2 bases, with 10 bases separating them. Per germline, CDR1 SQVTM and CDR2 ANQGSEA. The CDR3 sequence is CSVEDRGPQETQYF. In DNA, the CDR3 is TGCAGCGTTGAAGATCGGGGCCCACAAGAGACCCAGTACTTC.

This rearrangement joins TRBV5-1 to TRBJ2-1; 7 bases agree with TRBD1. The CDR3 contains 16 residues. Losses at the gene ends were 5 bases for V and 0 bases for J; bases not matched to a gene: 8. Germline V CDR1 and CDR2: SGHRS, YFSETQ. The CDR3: CASSKGDSTSYNEQFF. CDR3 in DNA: TGCGCCAGCAGTAAAGGGGACAGCACCTCCTACAATGAGCAGTTCTTC.